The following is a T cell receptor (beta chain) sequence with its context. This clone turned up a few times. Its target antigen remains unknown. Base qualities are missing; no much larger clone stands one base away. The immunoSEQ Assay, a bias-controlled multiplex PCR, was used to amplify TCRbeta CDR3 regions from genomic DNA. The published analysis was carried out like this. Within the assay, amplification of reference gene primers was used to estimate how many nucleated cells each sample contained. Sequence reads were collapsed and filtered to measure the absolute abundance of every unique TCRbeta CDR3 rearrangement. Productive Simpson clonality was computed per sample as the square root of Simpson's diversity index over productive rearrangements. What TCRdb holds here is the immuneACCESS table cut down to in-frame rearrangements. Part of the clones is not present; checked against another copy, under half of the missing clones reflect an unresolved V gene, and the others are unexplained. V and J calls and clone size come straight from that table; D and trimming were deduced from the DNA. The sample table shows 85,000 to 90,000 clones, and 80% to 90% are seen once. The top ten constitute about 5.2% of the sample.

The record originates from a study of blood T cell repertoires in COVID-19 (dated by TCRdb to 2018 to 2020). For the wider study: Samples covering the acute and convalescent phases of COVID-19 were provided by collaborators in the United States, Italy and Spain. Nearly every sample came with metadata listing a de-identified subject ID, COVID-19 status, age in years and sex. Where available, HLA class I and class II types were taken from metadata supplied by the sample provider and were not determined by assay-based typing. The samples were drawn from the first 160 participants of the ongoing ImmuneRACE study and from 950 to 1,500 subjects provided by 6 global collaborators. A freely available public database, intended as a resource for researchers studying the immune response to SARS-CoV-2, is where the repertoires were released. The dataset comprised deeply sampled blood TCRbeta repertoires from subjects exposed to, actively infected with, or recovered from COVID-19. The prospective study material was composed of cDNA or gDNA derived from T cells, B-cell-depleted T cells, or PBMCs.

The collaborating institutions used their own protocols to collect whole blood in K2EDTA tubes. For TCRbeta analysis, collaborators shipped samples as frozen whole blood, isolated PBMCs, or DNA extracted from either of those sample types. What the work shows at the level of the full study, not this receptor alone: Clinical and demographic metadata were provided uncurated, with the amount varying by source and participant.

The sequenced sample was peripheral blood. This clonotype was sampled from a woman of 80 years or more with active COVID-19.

The DNA sequence follows: TGTGCCAGTAGTGGACAGGGTCTCTCTGGGGCCAACGTCCTGACTTTC. Translated, it gives CASSGQGLSGANVLTF. The sequence joins TRBV19 to TRBJ2-6; 8 central bases correspond to TRBD1. The CDR3 starts with the cysteine, ends with the phenylalanine, and has 16 residues. The entry retains the CDR3 DNA only, 48 bases that are in frame from base 1. V trim: 5 bases; J trim: 0 bases; unmatched bases: 3. CDR1 is given as LNHDA and CDR2 as SQIVND, both from the germline V gene (reference sequence).